This T cell receptor (beta chain) originates from a study of beta chain features in type 1 diabetes (dated by TCRdb to 2016 to 2019). About the full investigation: No differences in mean age, gender distribution, total cell number or subset yield were found between patients and healthy donors. A total of around 110,000,000 sorted cells were examined across all samples, and RNA yield correlated strongly with the number of cells per subset. In the study, TCRB repertoires of sorted circulating CD4+ T cell subsets from recently diagnosed type 1 diabetes patients were compared with those of matched healthy donors. Naive and central memory subsets were obtained from all 30 or so donors, but regulatory and stem cell-like memory subsets were isolated from only 8 patients and roughly 8 healthy donors.

The entire amount of isolated RNA was reverse transcribed using the High Capacity cDNA Reverse Transcription Kit, so the sequenced TCRB transcripts were expressed ones. Deep immunoSEQ sequencing was performed on naive, central memory and regulatory T cell samples, with an average of around 3.5 million total reads per sample. After sorted cells were lysed in RLT buffer, RNA was extracted with DNase-treated RNeasy Micro or Mini kits, with the choice depending on cell number. To prevent cross-contamination, every cell subset was processed on its own, while patient and healthy donor samples were processed together. Using the immunoSEQ multiplex PCR, TCRB sequences were amplified from cDNA into 87-bp fragments spanning the CDR3 region. The amplicons were sequenced using the Illumina HiSeq platform. In the original analysis: Synthetic template baselines were used to correct PCR bias computationally, reads within Hamming distance 2 were collapsed, and singletons that could not be merged were discarded. Reads were aligned against IMGT to assign V, D and J genes, CDR3 length and insertions or deletions at six rearrangement sites. Clonotype counts were normalized to sorted cell number within each subset before computing true diversity and Gini coefficients with the tcR R package. Repertoire sharing was quantified using the overlap coefficient calculated on TCRB nucleotide sequences. The source is immuneACCESS, and TCRdb retained only in-frame sequences with V and J called. Part of the clones is not carried over; for the studies checked, unresolved V genes explain less than half of this, and the remainder is unexplained. That table supplies the V and J calls and clone size; D and trimming were determined from the DNA. The sample table shows about 140,000 clones, and about 9.1% are seen once. Less than 0.85% of the sample lies in the top ten.

Worth noting for this clone: The antigen it recognizes is unknown. Within one base of it there is no much larger clone, and no base qualities were kept.

Each donor gave one peripheral blood draw, averaging roughly 0.11 L, which was collected into heparinised tubes. Naive, central memory, regulatory and stem cell-like memory CD4+ T cells were sorted on a BD FACSAria II using a panel including CD45RO, CCR7, CD25, CD127, CD95 and CD27. Every sorted population had a purity above 95%. PBMCs were isolated immediately by Lymphoprep density gradient centrifugation and stained directly without culture. To minimize batch effects, samples were stained and sorted in pairs, one healthy donor with one patient per experiment. General study outcomes and caveats: Fewer insertions and more nucleotide deletions at VDJ recombination sites were observed in patients with type 1 diabetes, implying thymic rearrangement abnormalities. The naive, central memory and regulatory TCRB repertoires appeared to resemble one another more closely among patients than among healthy donors. Shorter templates might have been favored by PCR, but patient and control samples were amplified and corrected together, so both groups would have been affected equally by any skew. In all four CD4+ subsets, TCRB CDR3 length was moderately but significantly shorter in type 1 diabetes patients. Because cDNA was sequenced instead of genomic DNA, highly expressing activated cells could be over-represented, though the groups showed no difference in activation or CD3 levels. Because the HLA sub-analyses included only small numbers of individuals, any influence of HLA type on TCRB rearrangement was left unresolved.

In the germline V gene (reference sequence), CDR1 corresponds to MNHEY and CDR2 to SMNVEV. Germline trimming: 3 bases from V, 6 bases from J; junction bases outside gene matches: 7. The CDR3 sequence holds 15 residues, the cysteine and phenylalanine included. Only the CDR3 region is kept as DNA, spanning 45 bases read in frame from base 1. This TCR was recovered from a woman aged 40 to 50 in good health. The sample taken for sequencing was central memory CD4+ T cells from blood. The chain is assembled from TRBV27 and TRBJ2-1, with TRBD2 matching 8 junction bases. CDR3 region: CASSFGGALSNEQFF. The DNA sequence reads TGTGCCAGCAGTTTCGGGGGGGCCTTAAGCAATGAGCAGTTCTTC.